Following are 17 T cell receptor beta chains from one sample sequenced in a study of monozygotic twins with inflammatory bowel disease. TCRdb re-called the 5' RACE reads, yielding one record per CDR3 amino acid sequence without DNA. This sample's table reports about 380,000 distinct CDR3 sequences. The sequenced sample consisted of blood. These receptors all stem from a human donor with ulcerative colitis or Crohn's disease, or a healthy co-twin of an affected twin (not recorded which).

J is TRBJ2-1 and V is TRBV4-1; TCRdb designates TRBD1, a call that cannot be tested without DNA. CDR1 is MGHRA and CDR2 is YSYEKL in the germline V gene. The CDR3 is made up of 14 amino acids. CDR3 sequence reads: CASSPDRGGNEQFF.

V and J are TRBV19 and TRBJ1-1; lacking DNA, the TRBD1 call made by TCRdb goes unchecked. The CDR3 spans 15 residues. CDR1 is LNHDA, CDR2 SQIVND, per germline (reference sequence). The CDR3 is CASSPRGGRKTEAFF.

This chain uses TRBV15 with TRBJ2-1. Per the germline V gene, CDR1 is LNHNV and CDR2 is YYDKDF (reference sequence). This CDR3 spans 18 amino acids. The CDR3 loop reads CATSRDLFGGGSYNEQFF.

The V gene is TRBV9, the J gene TRBJ2-3; TCRdb's assignment of TRBD2 cannot be checked, as there is no DNA. The V gene's germline CDR1 is SGDLS and CDR2 YYNGEE. The CDR3 length is 19 residues. CDR3 region: CASSGAHRGLAAFSDTQYF. The full variable domain, in which reference TRBV9 and TRBJ2-3 provide the parts outside the CDR3, is DSGVTQTPKHLITATGQRVTLRCSPRSGDLSVYWYQQSLDQGLQFLIQYYNGEERAKGNILERFSAQQFPDLHSELNLSSLELGDSALYFCASSGAHRGLAAFSDTQYFGPGTRLTVL.

The chain recombines TRBV19 with TRBJ2-3; TCRdb names TRBD1, which stays unverified in the absence of DNA. From germline, CDR1 is LNHDA and CDR2 SQIVND (reference sequence). CDR3 length: 13 amino acids. Here the CDR3 reads CASNPTVGDTQYF.

V and J are TRBV5-1 and TRBJ1-1; TCRdb lists TRBD1, though no DNA is available to test this call. CDR3 size: 14 residues. CDR1 SGHRS and CDR2 YFSETQ come from the germline V gene. CDR3 protein: CASSLWGPGTEAFF. Together with reference TRBV5-1 and TRBJ1-1, the CDR3 gives the full variable domain: KAGVTQTPRYLIKTRGQQVTLSCSPISGHRSVSWYQQTPGQGLQFLFEYFSETQRNKGNFPGRFSGRQFSNSRSEMNVSTLELGDSALYLCASSLWGPGTEAFFGQGTRLTVV.

V usage is TRBV4-2 and J usage is TRBJ2-1; TCRdb lists TRBD1, though no DNA is available to test this call. Looked up from germline, CDR1 is LGHNA and CDR2 is YNFKEQ. This CDR3 has 17 amino acids. This CDR3 reads CASSQGLQGNSYNEQFF.

The chain combines TRBV6-5 with TRBJ1-2; TCRdb names TRBD1, which stays unverified in the absence of DNA. This CDR3 comprises 14 residues. CDR1 MNHEY and CDR2 SVGAGI come from the germline V gene. The CDR3 loop reads CASNSGTSLIGYTF.

This chain connects TRBV6-1 to TRBJ2-5; TCRdb proposes TRBD2, but this gene call is untestable without DNA. CDR1 is MNHNS and CDR2 is SASEGT in the germline V gene. This CDR3 contains 18 residues. CDR3 region: CASSADRGLAGLQETQYF.

The chain employs TRBV5-1 and TRBJ2-1; absent DNA, TCRdb's TRBD1 call cannot be checked. This CDR3 is 14 amino acids long. CDR1 is SGHRS, CDR2 YFSETQ, per germline. The CDR3 reads CASSRDRVVNEQFF. The entire variable domain, with the rest obtained from reference TRBV5-1 and TRBJ2-1, is as follows: KAGVTQTPRYLIKTRGQQVTLSCSPISGHRSVSWYQQTPGQGLQFLFEYFSETQRNKGNFPGRFSGRQFSNSRSEMNVSTLELGDSALYLCASSRDRVVNEQFFGPGTRLTVL.

This chain joins TRBV9 and TRBJ2-7; TCRdb calls TRBD1, which cannot be checked without DNA. CDR1 and CDR2 from the germline V gene are SGDLS and YYNGEE. CDR3 size: 15 residues. CDR3 sequence reads: CASSPSGTATYEQYF. Based on the CDR3 plus reference TRBV9 and TRBJ2-7, the full variable domain is DSGVTQTPKHLITATGQRVTLRCSPRSGDLSVYWYQQSLDQGLQFLIQYYNGEERAKGNILERFSAQQFPDLHSELNLSSLELGDSALYFCASSPSGTATYEQYFGPGTRLTVT.

V and J are TRBV20-1 and TRBJ1-5; TCRdb outputs TRBD1, but without DNA this stays unchecked. This CDR3 spans 15 amino acids. CDR1 is DFQATT and CDR2 is SNEGSKA in the germline V gene (reference sequence). The CDR3: CSAIGTALNDQPQHF.

This chain joins TRBV15 and TRBJ1-5; checking the TCRdb D call of TRBD1 is not possible without DNA. The CDR3 contains 13 residues. Per germline, CDR1 LNHNV and CDR2 YYDKDF (reference sequence). The CDR3 is CTTNRDSNQPQHF.

This sequence joins TRBV5-5 and TRBJ1-1; TCRdb's D call, TRBD1, is unchecked because there is no DNA. The CDR3 loop spans 18 amino acids. CDR1 is SGHKS and CDR2 is YYEKEE in the germline V gene (reference sequence). CDR3 amino acids: CASSPPLGDQGANTEAFF. Full variable domain (missing parts from reference TRBV5-5 and TRBJ1-1): DAGVTQSPTHLIKTRGQQVTLRCSPISGHKSVSWYQQVLGQGPQFIFQYYEKEERGRGNFPDRFSARQFPNYSSELNVNALLLGDSALYLCASSPPLGDQGANTEAFFGQGTRLTVV.

This chain connects TRBV2 to TRBJ1-1; TCRdb's D call, TRBD1, is unchecked because there is no DNA. Looked up from germline, CDR1 is SNHLY and CDR2 is FYNNEI. The CDR3 extends over 13 amino acids. The CDR3 sequence: CASSQTGTAEAFF. The full variable domain, completed using reference TRBV2 and TRBJ1-1, is EPEVTQTPSHQVTQMGQEVILRCVPISNHLYFYWYRQILGQKVEFLVSFYNNEISEKSEIFDDQFSVERPDGSNFTLKIRSTKLEDSAMYFCASSQTGTAEAFFGQGTRLTVV.

The chain recombines TRBV7-6 with TRBJ2-5; TCRdb selects TRBD2, and the lack of DNA leaves this call unchecked. This CDR3 is built from 15 residues. Germline values: CDR1 SGHVS, CDR2 FNYEAQ. This CDR3 is CASSSGTAETETQYF.

J is TRBJ1-1 and V is TRBV5-1; TCRdb's assignment of TRBD1 cannot be checked, as there is no DNA. The CDR3 contains 15 residues. Germline CDR1 SGHRS, CDR2 YFSETQ. CDR3 protein: CASSLARQANTEAFF.